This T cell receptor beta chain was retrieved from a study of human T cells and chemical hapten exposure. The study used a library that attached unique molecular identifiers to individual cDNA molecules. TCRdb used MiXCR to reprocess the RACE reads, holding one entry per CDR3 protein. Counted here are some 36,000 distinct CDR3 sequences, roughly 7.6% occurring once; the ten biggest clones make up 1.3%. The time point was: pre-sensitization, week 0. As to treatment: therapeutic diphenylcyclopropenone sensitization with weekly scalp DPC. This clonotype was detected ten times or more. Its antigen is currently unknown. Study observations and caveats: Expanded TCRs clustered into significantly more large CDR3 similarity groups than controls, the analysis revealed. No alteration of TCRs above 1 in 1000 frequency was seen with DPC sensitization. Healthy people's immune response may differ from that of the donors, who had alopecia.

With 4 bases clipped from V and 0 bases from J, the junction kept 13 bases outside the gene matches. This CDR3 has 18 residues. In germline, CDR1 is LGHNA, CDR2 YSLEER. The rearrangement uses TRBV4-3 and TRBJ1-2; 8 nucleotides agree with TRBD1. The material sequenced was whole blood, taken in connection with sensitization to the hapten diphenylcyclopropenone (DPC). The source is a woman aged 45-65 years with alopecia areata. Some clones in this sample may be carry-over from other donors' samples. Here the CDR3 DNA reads TGCGCCAGCAGCCGGACAAGACAGGGGACGTCGGCTAACTATGGCTACACCTTC. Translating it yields CASSRTRQGTSANYGYTF.